What follows are 7 T cell receptor beta chains derived from one specimen sequenced in a study of shared clonotypes between healthy human individuals. CD45RO negativity and positive selection for CCR7 defined naive CD8 cells, a population that excluded terminally differentiated effector memory CD45RA+ cells. The table came from immunoSEQ multiplex PCR; TCRdb's copy has only in-frame clones and leaves some out. The profile shows about 820,000 clones, more than 85% of them singletons. Sequencing used naive CD8+ T cells sorted from blood. The receptors originated from a man aged 30 to 39 in good health.

The rearrangement joins TRBV5-6 to TRBJ2-2; TRBD2 might be the D (6 bases). Germline V gives CDR1 SGHDT, CDR2 YYEEEE. Trimming shortened V by 4 bases and J by 10 bases, and 14 bases separated the two germline ends. The CDR3 covers 13 residues. The CDR3 bases are TGTGCCAGCAGCCCCGGGACTTTAAAGGAGCTGTTTTTT. Translated: CASSPGTLKELFF. Full variable domain (missing parts from reference TRBV5-6 and TRBJ2-2): DAGVTQSPTHLIKTRGQQVTLRCSPKSGHDTVSWYQQALGQGPQFIFQYYEEEERQRGNFPDRFSGHQFPNYSSELNVNALLLGDSALYLCASSPGTLKELFFGEGSRLTVL.

The chain joins TRBV28 to TRBJ2-3; D might be TRBD1 or TRBD2, each matching 5 bases. V gave up 3 bases and J gave up 2 bases, with 9 bases separating them. The CDR3 consists of 14 residues. CDR1 MDHEN and CDR2 SYDVKM come from the germline V gene. The CDR3 loop reads CASSFLGDTDTQYF. In nucleotides, the CDR3 is TGTGCCAGCAGTTTTCTGGGGGACACAGATACGCAGTATTTT.

The chain employs TRBV30 and TRBJ2-3; TRBD2 matches 14 bases. V lost 0 bases to trimming and J lost 4 bases; unmatched junction nucleotides: 9. The germline CDR1 and CDR2 sequences are GTSNPN and SVGIG (reference sequence). CDR3 length: 18 amino acids. DNA for the CDR3: TGTGCCTGGAGTGTACCGAGACTAGCGGGAGGGATCGCAGATACGCAGTATTTT. This codes for CAWSVPRLAGGIADTQYF.

CDR3 region: CASSNRTLRNQPQHF. In DNA, the CDR3 is TGTGCCAGCAGCAACCGGACACTCCGAAATCAGCCCCAGCATTTT. The chain uses TRBV28 and TRBJ1-5; D is possibly TRBD1 (5 bases). The germline gives CDR1 MDHEN, CDR2 SYDVKM. V was clipped by 6 bases and J by 4 bases, with 16 bases between them. CDR3 length: 15 amino acids.

This chain connects TRBV27 to TRBJ1-1; no clear D gene. Trimming removed 5 bases from V and 0 bases from J, with 16 bases in between. There are 16 residues in the CDR3. Germline CDR1 is MNHEY and CDR2 is SMNVEV (reference sequence). In nucleotides, the CDR3 is TGTGCCAGCAGTCCGGCCCGGGTAGGGCTGAACACTGAAGCTTTCTTT. Translation gives CASSPARVGLNTEAFF.

V gene TRBV27 combines with J gene TRBJ2-5; the match to TRBD2 covers 12 bases. Germline loops: CDR1 MNHEY, CDR2 SMNVEV (reference sequence). The CDR3 loop spans 16 amino acids. Trimming at V came to 4 bases and at J to 5 bases, leaving 8 bases not matched to a gene. The CDR3 spells CASSSPTSGSGETQYF. The CDR3 DNA reads as TGTGCCAGCAGTTCCCCGACTAGCGGGAGTGGGGAGACCCAGTACTTC.

The J gene is TRBJ1-1, the V gene TRBV7-9; D not certain. This CDR3 has 17 amino acids. Germline V gene sequence: CDR1 SEHNR, CDR2 FQNEAQ (reference sequence). V was shortened by 5 bases and J by 0 bases, with 19 bases between the two germline ends. The CDR3 spells CASSPMSRAGLNTEAFF. CDR3 bases: TGTGCCAGCAGCCCAATGAGCCGCGCCGGGTTGAACACTGAAGCTTTCTTT.